These 4 T cell receptor beta chains were sequenced from one sample in a study of T cell responses to AZD1222 COVID-19 vaccine. Profiling relied on immunoSEQ multiplex PCR, and the TCRdb table lists in-frame clones only, not all of them. The sample records tens of thousands of clones, 90% being singletons. The sample consisted of peripheral blood, taken on day 0 of AZD1222 vaccination. The receptor source for this set is an adult in good health.

The chain links TRBV3-1 (or the pseudogene TRBV3-2) to TRBJ2-3; D remains unclear. The CDR3 extends over 14 amino acids. V was trimmed by 0 bases and J by 13 bases, leaving 17 bases between them. Germline values: CDR1 LGHDT, CDR2 YNNKEL (reference sequence). CDR3 amino acids: CASSQDPSLQVKYF. CDR3 nucleotides: TGTGCCAGCAGCCAAGATCCCTCACTCCAGGTGAAGTATTTT.

This chain connects TRBV6-1 to TRBJ1-3; D is ambiguous. CDR1 and CDR2 from the germline V gene are MNHNS and SASEGT. CDR3 length: 16 residues. Trimming removed 0 bases at V and 0 bases at J, with 9 bases between. The DNA of the CDR3 is TGTGCCAGCAGTGAAGCGTTCATTTACTCTGGAAACACCATATATTTT. Encoded protein: CASSEAFIYSGNTIYF.

This sequence joins TRBV9 and TRBJ2-3; D uncertain. The CDR3 is 16 residues long. Germline V CDR1 and CDR2: SGDLS, YYNGEE. The V and J ends lost 0 bases and 0 bases respectively, with 11 bases between them. CDR3 loop: CASSVGVAQSTDTQYF. The CDR3 nucleotides read TGTGCCAGCAGCGTAGGTGTCGCCCAAAGCACAGATACGCAGTATTTT.

The chain uses TRBV10-3 and TRBJ1-5, with D possibly matching TRBD1 (5 bases). Germline assignment: CDR1 ENHRY and CDR2 SYGVKD. Trimming shortened V by 0 bases and J by 5 bases, and 23 bases separated the two germline ends. This CDR3 spans 19 amino acids. CDR3 DNA sequence: TGTGCCATCAGTGAGTCGAGTATAGGGGCAGCGGGAACCTATCAGCCCCAGCATTTT. It translates to CAISESSIGAAGTYQPQHF.